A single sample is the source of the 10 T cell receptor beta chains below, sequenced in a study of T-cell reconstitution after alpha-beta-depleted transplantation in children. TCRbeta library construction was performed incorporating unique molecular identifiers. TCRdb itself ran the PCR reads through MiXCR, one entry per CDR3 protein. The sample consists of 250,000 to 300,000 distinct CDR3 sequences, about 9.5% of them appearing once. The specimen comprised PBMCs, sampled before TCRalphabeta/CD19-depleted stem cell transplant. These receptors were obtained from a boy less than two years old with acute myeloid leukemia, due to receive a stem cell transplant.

The CDR3 sequence is CASSFGLDEQFF. Here the CDR3 DNA reads TGTGCCAGCAGTTTCGGGCTCGATGAGCAGTTCTTC. This chain links TRBV12-3 or TRBV12-4 with TRBJ2-1; unclear D gene. The V and J ends lost 3 bases and 8 bases respectively, with 8 bases between them. This CDR3 is built from 12 residues.

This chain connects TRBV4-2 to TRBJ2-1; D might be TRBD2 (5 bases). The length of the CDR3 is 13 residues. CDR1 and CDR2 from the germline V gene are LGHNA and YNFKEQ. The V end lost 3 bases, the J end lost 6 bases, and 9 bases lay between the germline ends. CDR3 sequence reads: CASSQASGNEQFF. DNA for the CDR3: TGTGCCAGCAGCCAGGCGAGCGGCAATGAGCAGTTCTTC.

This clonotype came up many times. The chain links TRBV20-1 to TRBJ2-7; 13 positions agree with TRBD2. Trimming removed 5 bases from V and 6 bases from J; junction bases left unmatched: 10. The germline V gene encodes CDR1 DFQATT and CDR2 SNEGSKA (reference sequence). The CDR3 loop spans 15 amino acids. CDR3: CSAPGLAGLGFEQYF. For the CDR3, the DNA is TGCAGTGCTCCGGGACTAGCGGGGCTTGGATTCGAGCAGTACTTC.

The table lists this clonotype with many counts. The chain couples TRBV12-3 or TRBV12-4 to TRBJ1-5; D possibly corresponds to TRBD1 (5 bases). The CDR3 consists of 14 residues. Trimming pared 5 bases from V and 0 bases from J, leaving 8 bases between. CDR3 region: CASSTGYSNQPQHF. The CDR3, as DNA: TGTGCCAGCAGTACAGGTTATAGCAATCAGCCCCAGCATTTT.

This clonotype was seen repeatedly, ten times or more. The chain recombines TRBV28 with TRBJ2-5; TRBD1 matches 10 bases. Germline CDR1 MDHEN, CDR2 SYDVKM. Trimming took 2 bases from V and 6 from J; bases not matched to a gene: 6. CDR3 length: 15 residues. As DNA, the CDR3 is TGTGCCAGCAGTTTACCGGGACAGGGGTGGAAGACCCAGTACTTC. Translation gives CASSLPGQGWKTQYF.

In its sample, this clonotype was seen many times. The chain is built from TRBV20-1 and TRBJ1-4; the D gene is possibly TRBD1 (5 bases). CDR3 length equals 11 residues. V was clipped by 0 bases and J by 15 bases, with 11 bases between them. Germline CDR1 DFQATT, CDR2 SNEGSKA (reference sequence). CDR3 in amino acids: CSARDPPGMFF. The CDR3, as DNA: TGCAGTGCTAGAGATCCACCAGGGATGTTTTTT.

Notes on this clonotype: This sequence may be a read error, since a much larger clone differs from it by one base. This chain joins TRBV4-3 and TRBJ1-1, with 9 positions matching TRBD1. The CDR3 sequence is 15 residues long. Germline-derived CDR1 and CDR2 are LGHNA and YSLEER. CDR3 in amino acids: CASSQDGDRETDAFF. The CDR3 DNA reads TGCGCCAGCAGCCAAGATGGGGACAGGGAAACTGACGCTTTCTTT.

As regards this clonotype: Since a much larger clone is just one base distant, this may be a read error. CDR3 nucleotides: TGTGCCAGCTGCCAACCAATCGAGCGGACAGCCACAGATACGCAGTATTTT. This sequence encodes CASCQPIERTATDTQYF. The chain uses TRBV3-1 and TRBJ2-3; D perhaps matches TRBD1 (6 bases). Looked up from germline, CDR1 is LGHDT and CDR2 is YNNKEL (reference sequence). The CDR3 runs 17 residues.

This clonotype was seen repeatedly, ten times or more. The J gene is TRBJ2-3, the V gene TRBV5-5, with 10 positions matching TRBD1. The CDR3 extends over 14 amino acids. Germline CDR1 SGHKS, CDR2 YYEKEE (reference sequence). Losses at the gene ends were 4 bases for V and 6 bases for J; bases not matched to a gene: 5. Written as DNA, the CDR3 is TGTGCCAGCAGCGGCCGGGACAGGGGTGATACGCAGTATTTT. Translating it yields CASSGRDRGDTQYF.

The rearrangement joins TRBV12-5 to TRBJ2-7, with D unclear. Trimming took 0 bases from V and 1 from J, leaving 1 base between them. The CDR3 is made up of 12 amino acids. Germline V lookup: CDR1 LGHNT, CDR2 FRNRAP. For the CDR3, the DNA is TGTGCTAGTGGTTTGGTTTCCTACGAGCAGTACTTC. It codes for CASGLVSYEQYF.